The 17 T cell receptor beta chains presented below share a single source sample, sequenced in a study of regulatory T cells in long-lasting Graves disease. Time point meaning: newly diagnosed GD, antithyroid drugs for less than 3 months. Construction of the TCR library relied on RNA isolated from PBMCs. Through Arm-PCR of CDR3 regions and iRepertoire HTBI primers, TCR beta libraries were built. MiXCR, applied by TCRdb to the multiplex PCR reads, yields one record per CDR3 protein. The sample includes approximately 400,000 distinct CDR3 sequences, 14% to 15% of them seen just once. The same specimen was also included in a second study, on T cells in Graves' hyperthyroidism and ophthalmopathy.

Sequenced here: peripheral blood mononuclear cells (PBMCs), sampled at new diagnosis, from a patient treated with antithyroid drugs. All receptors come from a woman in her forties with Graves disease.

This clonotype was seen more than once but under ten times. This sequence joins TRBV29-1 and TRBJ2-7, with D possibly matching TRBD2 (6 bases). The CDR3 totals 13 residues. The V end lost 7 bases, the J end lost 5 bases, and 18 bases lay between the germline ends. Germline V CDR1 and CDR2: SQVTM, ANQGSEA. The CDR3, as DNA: TGCAGCGCCGAGTGGGAGGCCGAAGACGAGCAGTACTTC. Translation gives CSAEWEAEDEQYF.

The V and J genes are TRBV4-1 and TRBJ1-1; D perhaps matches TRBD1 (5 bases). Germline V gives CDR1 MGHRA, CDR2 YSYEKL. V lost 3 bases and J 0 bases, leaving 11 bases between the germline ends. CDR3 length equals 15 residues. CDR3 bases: TGCGCCAGCAGCCAGGTACAGGTCATGAACACTGAAGCTTTCTTT. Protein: CASSQVQVMNTEAFF.

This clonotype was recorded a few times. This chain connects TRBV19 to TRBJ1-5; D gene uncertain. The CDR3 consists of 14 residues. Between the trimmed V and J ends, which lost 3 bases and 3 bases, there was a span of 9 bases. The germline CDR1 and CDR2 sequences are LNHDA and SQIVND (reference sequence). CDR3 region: CASSIRQVNQPQHF. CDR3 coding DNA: TGTGCCAGTAGTATTCGGCAGGTCAATCAGCCCCAGCATTTT.

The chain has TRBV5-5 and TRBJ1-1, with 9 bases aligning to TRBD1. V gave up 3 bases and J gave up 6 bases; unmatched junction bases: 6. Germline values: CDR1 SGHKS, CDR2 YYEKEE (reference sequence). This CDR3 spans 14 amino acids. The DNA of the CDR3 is TGTGCCAGCAGCTCCGGACAGGGGCCAGCTGAAGCTTTCTTT. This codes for CASSSGQGPAEAFF.

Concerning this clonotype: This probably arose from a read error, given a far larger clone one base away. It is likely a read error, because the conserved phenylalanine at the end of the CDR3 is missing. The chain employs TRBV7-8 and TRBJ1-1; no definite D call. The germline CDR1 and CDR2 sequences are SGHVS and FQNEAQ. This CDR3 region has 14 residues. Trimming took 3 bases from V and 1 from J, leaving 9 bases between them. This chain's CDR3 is CASSFIAGNTEAFL. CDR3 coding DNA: TGTGCCAGCAGCTTCATCGCAGGGAACACTGAAGCTTTCCTT.

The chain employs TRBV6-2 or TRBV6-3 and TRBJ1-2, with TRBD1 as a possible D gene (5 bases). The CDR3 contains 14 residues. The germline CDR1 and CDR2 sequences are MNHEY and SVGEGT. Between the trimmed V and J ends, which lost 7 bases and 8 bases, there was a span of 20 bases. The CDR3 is CASNPGGPGRGYTF. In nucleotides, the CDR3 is TGTGCCAGCAATCCCGGGGGTCCGGGACGCGGCTACACCTTC.

CDR3 DNA sequence: TGTGCCAGCACCCCCGGGACGGCATACTACAATGAGCAGTTCTTC. It specifies CASTPGTAYYNEQFF. The chain links TRBV6-1 to TRBJ2-1; the D call may be TRBD1 or TRBD2 (5 bases each). This CDR3 contains 15 residues. V dropped 7 bases and J dropped 3 bases, with 16 bases sitting between them. Germline V gene lookup returns CDR1 MNHNS and CDR2 SASEGT.

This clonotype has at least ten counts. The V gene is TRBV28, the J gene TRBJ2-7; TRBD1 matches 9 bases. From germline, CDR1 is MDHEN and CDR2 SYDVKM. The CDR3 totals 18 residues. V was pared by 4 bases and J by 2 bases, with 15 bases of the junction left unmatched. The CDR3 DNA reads TGTGCCAGCAGTTCTTATGGGTTGGACAGGGGAAGAACCTACGAGCAGTACTTC. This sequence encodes CASSSYGLDRGRTYEQYF.

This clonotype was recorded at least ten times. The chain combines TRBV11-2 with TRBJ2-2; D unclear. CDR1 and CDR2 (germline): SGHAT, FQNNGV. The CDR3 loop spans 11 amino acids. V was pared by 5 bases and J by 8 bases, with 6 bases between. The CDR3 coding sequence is TGTGCCAGCAGCGGGGTGGGGGAGCTGTTTTTT. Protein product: CASSGVGELFF.

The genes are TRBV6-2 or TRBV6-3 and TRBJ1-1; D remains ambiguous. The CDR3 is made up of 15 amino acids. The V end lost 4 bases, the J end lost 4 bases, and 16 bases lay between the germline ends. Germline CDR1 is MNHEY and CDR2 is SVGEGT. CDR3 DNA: TGTGCCAGCAGTTCGACCCTCGCCGGAAGCACTGAAGCTTTCTTT. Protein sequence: CASSSTLAGSTEAFF.

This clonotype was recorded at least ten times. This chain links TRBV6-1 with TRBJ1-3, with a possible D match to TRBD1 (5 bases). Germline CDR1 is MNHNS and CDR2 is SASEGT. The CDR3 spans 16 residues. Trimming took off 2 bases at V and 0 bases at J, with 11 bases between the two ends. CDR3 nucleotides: TGTGCCAGCAGTGAACCACAGGAGAGCTCTGGAAACACCATATATTTT. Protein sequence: CASSEPQESSGNTIYF.

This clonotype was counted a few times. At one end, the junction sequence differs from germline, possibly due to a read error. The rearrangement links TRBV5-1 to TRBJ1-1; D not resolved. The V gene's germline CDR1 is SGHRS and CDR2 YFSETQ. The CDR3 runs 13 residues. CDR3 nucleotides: TGCGCCAGCAGCTTGTTGTGGGGTACTGAAGCTCTCTTT. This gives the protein CASSLLWGTEALF.

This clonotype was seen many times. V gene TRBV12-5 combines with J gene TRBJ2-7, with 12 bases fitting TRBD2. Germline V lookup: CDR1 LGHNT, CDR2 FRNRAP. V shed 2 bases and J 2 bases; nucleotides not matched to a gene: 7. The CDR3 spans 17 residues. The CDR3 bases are TGTGCTAGTGGTTTGCTCGCTACTAGCGGGAGGCCCTACGAGCAGTACTTC. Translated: CASGLLATSGRPYEQYF.

CDR3 nucleotide sequence: TGCAGTGCTAGAGCATCAGAGGGTTATCAGCCCCAGCATTTT. It codes for CSARASEGYQPQHF. This chain joins TRBV20-1 and TRBJ1-5; D is ambiguous. Germline values: CDR1 DFQATT, CDR2 SNEGSKA (reference sequence). The germline V and J ends were trimmed by 1 base and 5 bases, with 12 bases remaining between them. The CDR3 loop spans 14 amino acids.

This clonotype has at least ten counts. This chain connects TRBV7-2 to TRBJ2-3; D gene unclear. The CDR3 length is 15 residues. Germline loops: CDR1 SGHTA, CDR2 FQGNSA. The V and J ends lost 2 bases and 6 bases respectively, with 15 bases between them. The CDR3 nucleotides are TGTGCCAGCAGCTTATCACCGACGAACCAGGATACGCAGTATTTT. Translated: CASSLSPTNQDTQYF.

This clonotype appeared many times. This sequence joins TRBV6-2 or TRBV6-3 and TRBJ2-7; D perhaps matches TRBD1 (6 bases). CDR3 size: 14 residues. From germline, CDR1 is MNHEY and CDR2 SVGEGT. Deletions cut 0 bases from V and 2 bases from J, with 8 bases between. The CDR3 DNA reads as TGTGCCAGCAGTTACTCCAGGGGACCCTACGAGCAGTACTTC. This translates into CASSYSRGPYEQYF.

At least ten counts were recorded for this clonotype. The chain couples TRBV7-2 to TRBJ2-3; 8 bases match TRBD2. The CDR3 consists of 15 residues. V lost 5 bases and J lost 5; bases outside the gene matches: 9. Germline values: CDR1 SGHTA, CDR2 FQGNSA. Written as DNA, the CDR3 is TGTGCCAGCAGCATTAGCGGGGTCGGAAGAGATACGCAGTATTTT. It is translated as CASSISGVGRDTQYF.